This TCR beta chain was profiled in a study of T cell responses to AZD1222 COVID-19 vaccine. Study overall: Analysis merged second doses at about 4 or about 12 weeks.

Sequencing was performed with immunoSEQ multiplex PCR; in TCRdb, only in-frame clones are kept and a portion is missing. In the table there are 110,000 to 150,000 clones, around nine tenths of which are singletons. CDR3 length equals 13 residues. CDR1 SEHNR and CDR2 FQNEAQ come from the germline V gene (reference sequence). Trimming pared 9 bases from V and 2 bases from J, leaving 14 bases between. The sequencing here drew on peripheral blood, taken on day 0 of AZD1222 vaccination. The sequence derives from an adult in good health. The chain has TRBV7-9 and TRBJ2-7, with D perhaps TRBD2 (6 bases). Written as DNA, the CDR3 is TGTGCCAGTACGGAGGGCTATCCCTACGAGCAGTACTTC. It codes for CASTEGYPYEQYF.